These 17 T cell receptor beta chains share one sample of origin, sequenced in a study of blood T cells in healthy people across ages. PCR was performed a second time for about 6 to 12 cycles using a sample-barcoded 5' primer and a J-beta primer mix. In TCRdb, the 5' RACE reads were re-called with MiXCR into one record per CDR3 protein. This table holds fewer than 1,000,000 distinct CDR3 sequences, about 42% found once. Sequencing was performed on blood. The receptors were sampled from a man older than 75 in good health.

The chain couples TRBV6-6 to TRBJ1-4, with D perhaps matching TRBD1 (5 bases). Trimming took off 6 bases at V and 7 bases at J, with 15 bases between the two ends. Looked up from germline, CDR1 is MNHNY and CDR2 is SVGAGI (reference sequence). The CDR3 covers 14 residues. The CDR3 protein is CASSQMGQGEKLFF. CDR3 bases: TGTGCCAGCAGCCAAATGGGGCAGGGTGAAAAACTGTTTTTT.

CDR3 nucleotides: TGTGCCAGCAGCCATCTCTCTGGGGGACTCGAGCAGTACTTC. Translated, it gives CASSHLSGGLEQYF. The chain couples TRBV11-2 to TRBJ2-7, with D perhaps matching TRBD2 (6 bases). Germline assignment: CDR1 SGHAT and CDR2 FQNNGV. The CDR3 contains 14 residues. The V and J ends lost 5 bases and 6 bases respectively, with 17 bases between them.

The chain carries TRBV4-1 and TRBJ2-4, with 7 nucleotides matching TRBD2. V shed 6 bases and J 7 bases; nucleotides not matched to a gene: 6. This CDR3 has 13 residues. Germline-derived CDR1 and CDR2 are MGHRA and YSYEKL. Here the CDR3 DNA reads TGCGCCAGCAGTCTCGGGGAGGGGAACATTCAGTACTTC. Protein product: CASSLGEGNIQYF.

This clonotype was detected only a few times. V and J are TRBV12-3 or TRBV12-4 and TRBJ1-2, with D unresolved. The CDR3 is 13 amino acids. The V gene lost 8 bases and the J gene lost 7 bases, with 17 bases spanning the gap. The CDR3 is CASARREDAGYTF. The CDR3 DNA sequence: TGTGCCAGCGCCCGAAGAGAGGATGCTGGCTACACCTTC.

The chain carries TRBV20-1 and TRBJ2-1; 11 bases map to TRBD2. Germline lookup yields CDR1 DFQATT and CDR2 SNEGSKA (reference sequence). J gave up 15 bases and V 1 base, and 2 bases lay outside the gene matches. This CDR3 region has 11 residues. CDR3 sequence reads: CSARALAGGFF. The CDR3 nucleotides are TGCAGTGCTAGAGCTCTAGCGGGAGGGTTCTTC.

This clonotype was counted many times. The V call is TRBV7-2, the J call TRBJ1-6, with a possible D match to TRBD1 (6 bases). The CDR3 is made up of 16 amino acids. Germline-derived CDR1 and CDR2 are SGHTA and FQGNSA. Between the trimmed V and J ends, which lost 5 bases and 6 bases, there was a span of 17 bases. The CDR3 bases are TGTGCCAGCAGCCCTTTTGGGGGGCAGGGTAATTCACCCCTCCACTTT. This encodes CASSPFGGQGNSPLHF.

This clonotype was counted once. The chain couples TRBV6-5 to TRBJ1-1; TRBD1 aligns across 7 bases. V lost 5 bases to trimming and J lost 5 bases; unmatched junction nucleotides: 11. The V gene's germline CDR1 is MNHEY and CDR2 SVGAGI. This CDR3 spans 15 amino acids. The chain's CDR3 is CASSPSRQGKTEAFF. The DNA of the CDR3 is TGTGCCAGCAGTCCCTCTAGACAGGGAAAGACTGAAGCTTTCTTT.

This clonotype has ten or more counts. The rearrangement links TRBV15 to TRBJ2-3; D perhaps matches TRBD2 (5 bases). CDR1 and CDR2 from the germline V gene are LNHNV and YYDKDF (reference sequence). The ends were cut back, 1 base at V and 3 bases at J, with 8 bases in the middle. There are 14 residues in the CDR3. The CDR3 DNA reads as TGTGCCACCAGCAGAGGTTCGGGGACAGATACGCAGTATTTT. This gives the protein CATSRGSGTDTQYF.

The rearrangement uses TRBV9 and TRBJ2-7; TRBD1 might be the D (5 bases). The DNA end favors TRBJ2-5, so the J call may be wrong. This CDR3 comprises 14 residues. Germline assignment: CDR1 SGDLS and CDR2 YYNGEE. CDR3 DNA: TGTGCCAGCAGCGTAGAAGGGGCTCGGGAGACCCAGTACTTC. Translated: CASSVEGARETQYF.

Comments on this clonotype: Sequence at one end of the junction differs from germline and may be a read error. The CDR3 DNA reads TGCGTCAGCAGCCAACCGGGACAGGGCTATGGCTACACCTTC. Protein: CVSSQPGQGYGYTF. The chain carries TRBV4-1 and TRBJ1-2, with 9 bases identical to TRBD1. The length of the CDR3 is 14 residues. Germline CDR1 is MGHRA and CDR2 is YSYEKL.

This clonotype appeared many times. This chain uses TRBV2 with TRBJ2-1; 7 bases are shared with TRBD2. V lost 8 bases and J lost 7; bases outside the gene matches: 14. The CDR3 loop spans 15 amino acids. Germline CDR1 SNHLY, CDR2 FYNNEI. This chain's CDR3 is CASSPVGGPVNEQFF. In DNA, the CDR3 is TGTGCCAGCTCCCCGGTGGGAGGGCCCGTTAATGAGCAGTTCTTC.

The chain's CDR3 is CARDRGQRDTQYF. Here the CDR3 DNA reads TGTGCCCGTGACAGGGGGCAAAGAGATACGCAGTATTTT. The chain has TRBV30 and TRBJ2-3, with 10 bases identical to TRBD1. V lost 8 bases and J lost 5; bases outside the gene matches: 7. CDR3 length: 13 amino acids. Germline V gene data show CDR1 as GTSNPN and CDR2 as SVGIG (reference sequence).

V and J are TRBV5-1 and TRBJ2-2; D remains unclear. The V gene's germline CDR1 is SGHRS and CDR2 YFSETQ. The CDR3 consists of 15 residues. The V end was cut by 4 bases, the J end by 4 bases, with 14 bases between. DNA of the CDR3: TGCGCCAGCAGCACTGGCGGCACCATCACCGGGGAGCTGTTTTTT. It yields the protein CASSTGGTITGELFF.

The chain links TRBV7-2 to TRBJ1-6; TRBD1 might be the D (6 bases). The V and J ends lost 6 bases and 7 bases respectively, with 19 bases between them. The CDR3 extends over 16 amino acids. The germline V gene encodes CDR1 SGHTA and CDR2 FQGNSA. The CDR3 DNA reads TGTGCCAGCAGGTCAGGGGAGGGGATGCGAAATTCACCCCTCCACTTT. Encoded protein: CASRSGEGMRNSPLHF.

The chain links TRBV20-1 to TRBJ2-4; D could derive from TRBD1 or TRBD2 (5 bases each). Germline lookup yields CDR1 DFQATT and CDR2 SNEGSKA (reference sequence). The CDR3 loop spans 17 amino acids. Deletions cut 2 bases from V and 0 bases from J, with 17 bases between. In nucleotides, the CDR3 is TGCAGTGCTAGACACCCGGTGGGGGATCTAGCCAAAAACATTCAGTACTTC. Protein: CSARHPVGDLAKNIQYF.

This chain connects TRBV6-6 to TRBJ2-5; a weak D match, TRBD1 (6 bases). The V gene lost 2 bases and the J gene lost 5 bases, with 12 bases spanning the gap. This CDR3 has 14 residues. Germline assignment: CDR1 MNHNY and CDR2 SVGAGI (reference sequence). Here the CDR3 DNA reads TGTGCCAGCAGTTACGAGGGGGACCTGGAGACCCAGTACTTC. It codes for CASSYEGDLETQYF.

The table lists this clonotype with a count of one. The chain is built from TRBV20-1 and TRBJ2-3, with TRBD1 identical over 8 bases. Germline loops: CDR1 DFQATT, CDR2 SNEGSKA (reference sequence). The ends lost 6 bases at V and 6 bases at J; junction bases unmatched: 14. The CDR3 has 15 residues. The CDR3 spells CSAAGGQGPTDTQYF. The CDR3 DNA follows: TGCAGTGCCGCAGGCGGACAGGGCCCTACTGATACGCAGTATTTT.